These 7 T cell receptor beta chains were sequenced from one sample in a study of tumor-infiltrating lymphocytes in primary liver carcinoma. Each 20-30 mg portion of unsorted bulk tissue served as the source for co-extraction of RNA and DNA. With a constant-region primer, TCR beta cDNA was made from about 0.5 ug of total RNA. Three nested multiplex PCR rounds, a slightly modified ARM-PCR method, built the TCR beta libraries. Rounds one and two of PCR, each of around 11 cycles, were primed with TRBV1-TRBV30 forward primers and a C-beta reverse primer. A single record per CDR3 protein comes from TCRdb applying MiXCR to the multiplex PCR reads. The sample contains roughly 200,000 distinct CDR3 sequences, around four fifths of which appear only once. Material for sequencing was tumor tissue from primary liver carcinoma. The receptors were gathered from a man aged 35-49 years with primary liver carcinoma and hepatitis B virus infection.

The rearrangement uses TRBV6-1 and TRBJ2-7; D is ambiguous. Germline CDR1 reads MNHNS; CDR2 reads SASEGT. The CDR3 consists of 16 residues. V lost 5 bases and J lost 2, with 19 bases in between. Here the CDR3 DNA reads TGTGCCAGCAGTCGCTCAACGGCTGTGAGCACCTACGAGCAGTACTTC. Translation gives CASSRSTAVSTYEQYF.

This chain links TRBV5-1 with TRBJ2-1; D may correspond to TRBD1 or TRBD2 (5 bases each). Germline values: CDR1 SGHRS, CDR2 YFSETQ. V was pared by 6 bases and J by 5 bases, with 15 bases between. CDR3 length: 14 residues. CDR3 amino acids: CASTTGPENNEQFF. Written as DNA, the CDR3 is TGCGCCAGCACGACGGGACCCGAAAACAATGAGCAGTTCTTC.

With regard to this clonotype: One end of the junction fails to match germline, which may point to a read error. In DNA, the CDR3 is TGTACCAGCAGTTACGGAGGCAGGGGATATACCTACGAGCAGTACTTC. Encoded protein: CTSSYGGRGYTYEQYF. The chain couples TRBV6-5 to TRBJ2-7, with D possibly TRBD1 on 6 matching bases. CDR3 length equals 16 residues. The germline V gene has CDR1 MNHEY and CDR2 SVGAGI.

The chain carries TRBV6-5 and TRBJ2-7; 7 bases are shared with TRBD1. Germline CDR1 MNHEY, CDR2 SVGAGI. The CDR3 consists of 14 residues. CDR3 region: CISAQWGTAHEQYF. The CDR3, as DNA: TGTATCAGCGCTCAATGGGGGACAGCCCACGAGCAGTACTTC.

This clonotype was seen only once. The chain combines TRBV2 with TRBJ2-1, with D possibly being TRBD1 (5 bases). V dropped 2 bases and J dropped 8 bases, with 16 bases sitting between them. The CDR3 loop spans 15 amino acids. Germline V gene lookup returns CDR1 SNHLY and CDR2 FYNNEI. The CDR3 nucleotides are TGTGCCAGCAGTGAACAGGAGCAGGGCGAGGATGAGCAGTTCTTC. This translates into CASSEQEQGEDEQFF.

Concerning this clonotype itself: The germline gene is not matched at one end of the junction; a read error may be the cause. The chain couples TRBV11-1 to TRBJ2-1; weak D call: TRBD2 (6 bases). CDR3 length: 13 amino acids. CDR1 and CDR2 (germline): SGHAT, FQDESV (reference sequence). This CDR3 reads CASNAGRPNERFF. As DNA, the CDR3 is TGTGCCAGCAACGCGGGAAGGCCGAATGAGCGGTTCTTC.

As for this clonotype: Because it lacks the conserved phenylalanine or tryptophan at the end, this CDR3 is likely a read error. The chain carries TRBV4-2 and TRBJ2-7, with 8 bases identical to TRBD1. Looked up from germline, CDR1 is LGHNA and CDR2 is YNFKEQ. The CDR3 sequence is 14 residues long. For the CDR3, the DNA is TGTGCCAGCTGCCAAGGTGACAGGGGCCACGAGCAGTACTTG. It specifies CASCQGDRGHEQYL.